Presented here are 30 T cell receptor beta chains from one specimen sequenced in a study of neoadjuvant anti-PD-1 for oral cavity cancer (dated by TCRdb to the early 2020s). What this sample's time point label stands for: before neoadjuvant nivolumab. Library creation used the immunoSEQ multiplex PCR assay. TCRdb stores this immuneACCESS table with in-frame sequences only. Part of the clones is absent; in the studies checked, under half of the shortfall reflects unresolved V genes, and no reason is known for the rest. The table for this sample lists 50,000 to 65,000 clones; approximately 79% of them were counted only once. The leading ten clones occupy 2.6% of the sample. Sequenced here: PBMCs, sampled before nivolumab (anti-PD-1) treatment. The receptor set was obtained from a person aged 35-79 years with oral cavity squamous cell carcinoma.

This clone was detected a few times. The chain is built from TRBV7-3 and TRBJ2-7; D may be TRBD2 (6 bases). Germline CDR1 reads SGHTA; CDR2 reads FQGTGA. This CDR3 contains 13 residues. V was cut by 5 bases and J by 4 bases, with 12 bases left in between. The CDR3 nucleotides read TGTGCCAGCAGCAGTAGGAGGGGTTACGAGCAGTACTTC. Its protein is CASSSRRGYEQYF.

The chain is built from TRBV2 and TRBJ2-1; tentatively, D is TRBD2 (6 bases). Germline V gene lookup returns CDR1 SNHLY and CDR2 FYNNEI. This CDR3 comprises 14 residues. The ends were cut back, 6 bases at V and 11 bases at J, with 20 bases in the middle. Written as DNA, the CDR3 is TGTGCCAGCAGGGGACGGGGGAGTACAATGAAGCAGTTCTTC. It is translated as CASRGRGSTMKQFF.

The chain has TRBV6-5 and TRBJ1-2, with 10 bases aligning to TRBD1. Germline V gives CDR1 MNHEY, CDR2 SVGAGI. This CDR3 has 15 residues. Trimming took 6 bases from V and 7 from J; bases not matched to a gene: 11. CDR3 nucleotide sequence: TGTGCCAGCAGACGTCCCAAGGGACAGGGGTCTGGCTACACCTTC. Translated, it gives CASRRPKGQGSGYTF.

CDR3 DNA: TGTGCCAGCAGTTTTCTAGAGAAAGAGACCCAGTACTTC. Translated, it gives CASSFLEKETQYF. The V and J genes are TRBV2 and TRBJ2-5; no definite D call. The CDR3 consists of 13 residues. Germline values: CDR1 SNHLY, CDR2 FYNNEI. V was shortened by 5 bases and J by 3 bases, with 10 bases between the two germline ends.

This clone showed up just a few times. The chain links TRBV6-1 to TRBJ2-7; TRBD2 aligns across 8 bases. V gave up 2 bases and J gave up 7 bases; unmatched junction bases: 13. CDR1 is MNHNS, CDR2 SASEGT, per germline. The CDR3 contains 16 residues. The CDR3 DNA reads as TGTGCCAGCAGTGAACGGGCGGGAGGAGTTCGGCCGGAGCAGTACTTC. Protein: CASSERAGGVRPEQYF.

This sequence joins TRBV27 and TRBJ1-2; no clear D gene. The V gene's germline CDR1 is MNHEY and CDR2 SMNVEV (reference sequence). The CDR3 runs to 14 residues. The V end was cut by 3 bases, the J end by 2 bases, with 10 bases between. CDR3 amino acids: CASSFSSMNYGYTF. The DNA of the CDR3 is TGTGCCAGCAGTTTCTCTAGCATGAACTATGGCTACACCTTC.

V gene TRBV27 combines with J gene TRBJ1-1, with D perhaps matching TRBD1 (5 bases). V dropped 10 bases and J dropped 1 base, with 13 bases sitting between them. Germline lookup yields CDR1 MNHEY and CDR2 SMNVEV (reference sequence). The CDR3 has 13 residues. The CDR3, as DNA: TGTGCCACCGGACGGGGCGGGAACACTGAAGCTTTCTTT. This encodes CATGRGGNTEAFF.

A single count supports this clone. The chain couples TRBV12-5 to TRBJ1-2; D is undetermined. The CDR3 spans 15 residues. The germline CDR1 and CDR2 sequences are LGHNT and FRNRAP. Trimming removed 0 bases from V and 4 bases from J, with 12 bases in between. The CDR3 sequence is CASGLVHEGGYGYTF. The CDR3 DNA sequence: TGTGCTAGTGGTTTGGTACACGAGGGCGGCTATGGCTACACCTTC.

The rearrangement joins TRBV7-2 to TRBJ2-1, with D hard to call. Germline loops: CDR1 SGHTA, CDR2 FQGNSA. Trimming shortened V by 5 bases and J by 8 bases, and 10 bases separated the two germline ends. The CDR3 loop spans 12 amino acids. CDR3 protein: CASSPDGYEQFF. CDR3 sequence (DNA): TGTGCCAGCAGCCCGGATGGGTATGAGCAGTTCTTC.

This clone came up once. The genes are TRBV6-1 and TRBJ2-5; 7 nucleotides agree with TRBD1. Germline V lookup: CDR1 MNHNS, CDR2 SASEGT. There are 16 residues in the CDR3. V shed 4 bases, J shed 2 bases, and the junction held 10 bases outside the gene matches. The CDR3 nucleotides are TGTGCCAGCAGTGCGACCCGGGACAGTGGACAAGAGACCCAGTACTTC. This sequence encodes CASSATRDSGQETQYF.

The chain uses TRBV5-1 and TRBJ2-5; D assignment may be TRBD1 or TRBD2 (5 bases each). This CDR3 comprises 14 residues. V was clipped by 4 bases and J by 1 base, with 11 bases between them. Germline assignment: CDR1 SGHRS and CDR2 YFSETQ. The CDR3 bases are TGCGCCAGCAGCCCCTCCGGGACCCAAGAGACCCAGTACTTC. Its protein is CASSPSGTQETQYF.

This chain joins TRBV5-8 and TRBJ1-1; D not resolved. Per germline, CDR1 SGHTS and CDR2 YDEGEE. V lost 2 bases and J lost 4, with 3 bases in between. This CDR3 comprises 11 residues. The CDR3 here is CASSLTTEAFF. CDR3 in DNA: TGTGCCAGCAGCTTAACCACTGAAGCTTTCTTT.

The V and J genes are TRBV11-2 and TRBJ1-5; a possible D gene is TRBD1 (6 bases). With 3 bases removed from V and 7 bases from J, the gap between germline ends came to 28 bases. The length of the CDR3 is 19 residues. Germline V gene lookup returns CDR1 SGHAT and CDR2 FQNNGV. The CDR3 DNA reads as TGTGCCAGCAGCTTCATCGCTTGGATAGCAGGGGAGAGGAAACAGCCCCAGCATTTT. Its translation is CASSFIAWIAGERKQPQHF. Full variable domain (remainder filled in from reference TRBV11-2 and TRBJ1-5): EAGVAQSPRYKIIEKRQSVAFWCNPISGHATLYWYQQILGQGPKLLIQFQNNGVVDDSQLPKDRFSAERLKGVDSTLKIQPAKLEDSAVYLCASSFIAWIAGERKQPQHFGDGTRLSIL.

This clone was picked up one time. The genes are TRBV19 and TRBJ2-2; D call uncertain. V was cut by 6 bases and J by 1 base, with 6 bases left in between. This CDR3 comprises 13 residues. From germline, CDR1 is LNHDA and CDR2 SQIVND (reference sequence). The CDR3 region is CASRDQNTGELFF. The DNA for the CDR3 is TGTGCCAGTAGAGACCAGAACACCGGGGAGCTGTTTTTT.

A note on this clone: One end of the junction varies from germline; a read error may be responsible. CDR3 protein: CATSSNGTPGRGSF. In DNA, the CDR3 is TGTGCCACCTCTTCTAACGGGACTCCCGGGAGGGGGAGTTTT. The gene calls are TRBV28 and TRBJ1-4; a possible D gene is TRBD1 (6 bases). Looked up from germline, CDR1 is MDHEN and CDR2 is SYDVKM. This CDR3 is 14 amino acids long.

CDR3 loop: CASSLYAGRRSSGNTIYF. The CDR3 nucleotides are TGTGCCAGCAGCTTATACGCGGGAAGGCGAAGCTCTGGAAACACCATATATTTT. The chain couples TRBV7-2 to TRBJ1-3, with D hard to call. Germline V lookup: CDR1 SGHTA, CDR2 FQGNSA. CDR3 length equals 18 residues. Trimming took off 2 bases at V and 0 bases at J, with 17 bases between the two ends.

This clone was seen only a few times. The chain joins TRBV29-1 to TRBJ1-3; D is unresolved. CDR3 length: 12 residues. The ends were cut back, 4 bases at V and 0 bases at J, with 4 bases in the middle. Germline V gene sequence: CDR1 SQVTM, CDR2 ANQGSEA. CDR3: CSVGPSGNTIYF. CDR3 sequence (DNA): TGCAGCGTTGGACCCTCTGGAAACACCATATATTTT.

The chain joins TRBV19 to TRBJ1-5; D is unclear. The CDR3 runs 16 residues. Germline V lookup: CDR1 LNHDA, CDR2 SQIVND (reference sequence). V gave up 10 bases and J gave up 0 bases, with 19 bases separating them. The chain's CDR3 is CATQTDLTYSNQPQHF. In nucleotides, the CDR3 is TGTGCCACCCAAACCGACCTTACCTATAGCAATCAGCCCCAGCATTTT.

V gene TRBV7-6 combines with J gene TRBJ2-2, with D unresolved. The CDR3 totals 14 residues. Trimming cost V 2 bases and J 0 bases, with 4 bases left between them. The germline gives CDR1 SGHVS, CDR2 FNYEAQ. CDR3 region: CASSLLSNTGELFF. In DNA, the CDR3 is TGTGCCAGCAGCTTATTGTCGAACACCGGGGAGCTGTTTTTT.

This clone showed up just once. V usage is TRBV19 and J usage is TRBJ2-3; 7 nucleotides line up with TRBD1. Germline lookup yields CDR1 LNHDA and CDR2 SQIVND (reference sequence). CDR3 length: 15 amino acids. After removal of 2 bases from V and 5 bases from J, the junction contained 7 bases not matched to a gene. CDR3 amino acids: CASSIPGTVRDTQYF. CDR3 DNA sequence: TGTGCCAGTAGTATACCCGGGACAGTGAGAGATACGCAGTATTTT. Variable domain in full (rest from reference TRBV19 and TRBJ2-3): DGGITQSPKYLFRKEGQNVTLSCEQNLNHDAMYWYRQDPGQGLRLIYYSQIVNDFQKGDIAEGYSVSREKKESFPLTVTSAQKNPTAFYLCASSIPGTVRDTQYFGPGTRLTVL.

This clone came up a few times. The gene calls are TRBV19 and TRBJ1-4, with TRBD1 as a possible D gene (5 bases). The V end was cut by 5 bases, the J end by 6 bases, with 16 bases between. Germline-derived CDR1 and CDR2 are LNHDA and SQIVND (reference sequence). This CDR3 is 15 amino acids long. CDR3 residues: CASSPMAGGDEKLFF. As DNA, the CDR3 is TGTGCCAGTAGTCCTATGGCCGGAGGGGATGAAAAACTGTTTTTT.

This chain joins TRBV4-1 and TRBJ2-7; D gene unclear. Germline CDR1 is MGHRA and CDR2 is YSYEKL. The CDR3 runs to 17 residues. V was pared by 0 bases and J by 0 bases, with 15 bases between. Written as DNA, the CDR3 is TGCGCCAGCAGCCAAGATCCGTACGAACAAAGCTCCTACGAGCAGTACTTC. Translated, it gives CASSQDPYEQSSYEQYF.

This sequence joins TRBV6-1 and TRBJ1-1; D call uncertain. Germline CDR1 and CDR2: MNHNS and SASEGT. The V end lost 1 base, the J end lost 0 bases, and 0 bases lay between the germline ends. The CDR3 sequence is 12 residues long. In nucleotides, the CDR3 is TGTGCCAGCAGTGAAGTGAACACTGAAGCTTTCTTT. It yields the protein CASSEVNTEAFF.

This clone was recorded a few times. Here the CDR3 reads CASSFRGRPNTEAFF. CDR3 DNA sequence: TGTGCCAGCAGCTTTCGGGGACGGCCGAACACTGAAGCTTTCTTT. This sequence joins TRBV11-2 and TRBJ1-1; tentative D call: TRBD1 (5 bases). This CDR3 spans 15 amino acids. Looked up from germline, CDR1 is SGHAT and CDR2 is FQNNGV. V was shortened by 3 bases and J by 1 base, with 12 bases between the two germline ends.

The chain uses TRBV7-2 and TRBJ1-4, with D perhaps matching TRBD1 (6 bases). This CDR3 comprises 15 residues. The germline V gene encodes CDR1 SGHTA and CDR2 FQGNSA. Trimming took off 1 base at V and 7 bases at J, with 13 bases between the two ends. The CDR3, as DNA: TGTGCCAGCAGCTTAGGGACAGCGAGTAGTGAAAAACTGTTTTTT. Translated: CASSLGTASSEKLFF.

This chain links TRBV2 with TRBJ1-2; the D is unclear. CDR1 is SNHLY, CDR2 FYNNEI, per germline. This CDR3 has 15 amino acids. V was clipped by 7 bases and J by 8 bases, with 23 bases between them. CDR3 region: CASNPQEGGLGGYTF. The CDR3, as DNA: TGTGCCAGCAATCCCCAAGAGGGAGGACTGGGCGGCTACACCTTC.

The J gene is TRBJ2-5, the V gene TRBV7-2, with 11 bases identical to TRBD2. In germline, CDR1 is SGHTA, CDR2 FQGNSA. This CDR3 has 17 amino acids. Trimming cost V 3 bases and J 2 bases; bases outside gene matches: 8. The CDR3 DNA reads TGTGCCAGCAGCTTCCGACTAGCGGGACGAATACAAGAGACCCAGTACTTC. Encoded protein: CASSFRLAGRIQETQYF.

The CDR3 loop reads CASSMIRGAGGYNEQFF. The DNA of the CDR3 is TGTGCCAGTAGTATGATTAGGGGCGCGGGGGGATACAATGAGCAGTTCTTC. This sequence joins TRBV19 and TRBJ2-1; 8 bases align to TRBD2. V shed 3 bases and J 4 bases; nucleotides not matched to a gene: 11. The CDR3 sequence is 17 residues long. Germline loops: CDR1 LNHDA, CDR2 SQIVND (reference sequence).

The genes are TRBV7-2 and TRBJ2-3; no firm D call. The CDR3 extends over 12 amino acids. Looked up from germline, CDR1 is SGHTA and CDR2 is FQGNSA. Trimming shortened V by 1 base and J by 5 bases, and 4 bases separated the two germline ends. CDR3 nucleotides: TGTGCCAGCAGCTTAGTAGGAGATACGCAGTATTTT. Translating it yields CASSLVGDTQYF.

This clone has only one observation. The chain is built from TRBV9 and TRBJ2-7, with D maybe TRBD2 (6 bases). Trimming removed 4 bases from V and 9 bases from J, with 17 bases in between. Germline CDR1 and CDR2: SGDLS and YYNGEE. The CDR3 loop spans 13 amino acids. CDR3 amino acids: CASSSGLLTGQYF. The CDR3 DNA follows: TGTGCCAGCAGCTCGGGACTTCTAACGGGGCAGTACTTC.